This TCR beta chain is from a study of T cells in Graves' hyperthyroidism and ophthalmopathy. Study outcomes and limitations: Most thyroid clonotypes expanded above 0.001 appeared in blood too. Ophthalmopathy onset followed model prediction by a median roughly 6.5 months. Stable hyperthyroidism and ophthalmopathy were separated using 13 V-J signatures.

Trimming stripped 7 bases from V and 3 bases from J, with 13 bases between. Germline V gives CDR1 SEHNR, CDR2 FQNEAQ (reference sequence). This CDR3 is 13 amino acids long. Regions amplified from RNA transcripts were the TCR beta CDR3 regions. Carried out on the TCR CDR3, a first-round RT-PCR used the HTBI primer set. Using its own MiXCR run on the multiplex PCR reads, TCRdb lists one record per CDR3 protein. This sample has under 700,000 distinct CDR3 sequences, with about 43% found just once. A note on this clonotype: Its antigen remains unknown.

For Graves' hyperthyroidism to be stable, ophthalmopathy could not progress within 18 months. The TCR originated in a woman in her late teens or twenties with Graves' hyperthyroidism. This chain connects TRBV7-9 to TRBJ2-7; D gene uncertain. The sequencing input was peripheral blood or thyroid tissue (not recorded which). CDR3 in DNA: TGTGCCAGCACCCCGAGAGAACACTACGAGCAGTACTTC. The encoded protein is CASTPREHYEQYF.